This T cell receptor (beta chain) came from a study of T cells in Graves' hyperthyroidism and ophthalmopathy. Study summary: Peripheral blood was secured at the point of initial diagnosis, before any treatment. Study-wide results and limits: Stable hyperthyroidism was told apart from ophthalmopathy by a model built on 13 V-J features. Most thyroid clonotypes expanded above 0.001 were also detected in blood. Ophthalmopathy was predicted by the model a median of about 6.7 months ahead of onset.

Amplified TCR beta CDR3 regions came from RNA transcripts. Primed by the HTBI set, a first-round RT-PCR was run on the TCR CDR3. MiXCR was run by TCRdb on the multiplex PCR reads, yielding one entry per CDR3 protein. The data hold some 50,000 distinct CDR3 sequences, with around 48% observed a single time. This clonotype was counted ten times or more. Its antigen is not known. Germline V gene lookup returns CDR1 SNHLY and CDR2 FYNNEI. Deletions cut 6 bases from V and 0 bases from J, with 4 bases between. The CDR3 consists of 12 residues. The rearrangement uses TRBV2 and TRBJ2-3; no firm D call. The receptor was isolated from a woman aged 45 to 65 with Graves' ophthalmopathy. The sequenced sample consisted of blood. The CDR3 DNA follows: TGTGCCAGCAGAACGAGCACAGATACGCAGTATTTT. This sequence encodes CASRTSTDTQYF.